This entry lists 8 T cell receptor beta chains sequenced from one sample in a study of blood T cells in healthy people across ages. A second roughly 7 to 11 cycle PCR used barcoded and J-beta primers. TCRdb re-derived calls from the 5' RACE reads in MiXCR, one entry per CDR3 protein. Of roughly 900,000 distinct CDR3 sequences in the sample, under 35% were seen once. Material for sequencing was blood. All receptors come from an elderly woman in good health.

The chain joins TRBV7-2 to TRBJ2-7, with TRBD2 identical over 8 bases. V was clipped by 2 bases and J by 4 bases; unmatched bases: 19. CDR1 is SGHTA and CDR2 is FQGNSA in the germline V gene. The CDR3 has 19 amino acids. The CDR3 sequence: CASSLSAGFLAGSTYEQYF. The CDR3, as DNA: TGTGCCAGCAGCTTATCGGCGGGGTTTCTAGCGGGTTCAACATACGAGCAGTACTTC.

The chain uses TRBV3-1 and TRBJ2-3; 9 bases are a match to TRBD1. With 4 bases clipped from V and 4 bases from J, the junction kept 6 bases outside the gene matches. Germline CDR1 reads LGHDT; CDR2 reads YNNKEL (reference sequence). The CDR3 is 15 residues long. CDR3: CASSPWGQGPDTQYF. CDR3 in DNA: TGTGCCAGCAGCCCGTGGGGACAGGGCCCAGATACGCAGTATTTT.

A word on this clonotype: This may be a read error: a much more frequent sequence differs by one nucleotide. V and J are TRBV24-1 and TRBJ2-3, with D maybe TRBD2 (6 bases). This CDR3 has 16 residues. Germline values: CDR1 KGHDR, CDR2 SFDVKD. The CDR3 DNA is TGTGTCACCAGTGATTTATCGGGAGAGGGTAAAAATACGCAGTATTTT. Translating gives CVTSDLSGEGKNTQYF.

This clonotype came up a few times. This chain uses TRBV6-2 or TRBV6-3 with TRBJ1-5; a possible D gene is TRBD1 (6 bases). The CDR3 contains 15 residues. The V gene's germline CDR1 is MNHEY and CDR2 SVGEGT. Trimming left V 0 bases short and J 3 bases short, with 9 bases between. The CDR3 nucleotides read TGTGCCAGCAGTTACTCGGACAGCCTCAATCAGCCCCAGCATTTT. This translates into CASSYSDSLNQPQHF.

This clonotype showed up many times. V is TRBV5-1 and J is TRBJ2-3; 8 bases fit TRBD2. The ends lost 4 bases at V and 4 bases at J; junction bases unmatched: 5. Germline lookup yields CDR1 SGHRS and CDR2 YFSETQ. This CDR3 is built from 14 residues. This CDR3 is CASSGGLASDTQYF. The CDR3 DNA is TGCGCCAGCAGCGGCGGACTAGCATCAGATACGCAGTATTTT.

This clonotype was seen a handful of times. This may arise from a read error, as a much more abundant clone is one base away. The chain employs TRBV15 and TRBJ1-6; unclear D gene. This CDR3 contains 13 residues. The germline V gene encodes CDR1 LNHNV and CDR2 YYDKDF (reference sequence). In DNA, the CDR3 is TGTGCCACCAGCAGAGGAAATAATTCACCCCCCCACTTT. Its translation: CATSRGNNSPPHF.

This clonotype has only a few counts. The chain employs TRBV5-1 and TRBJ1-2; D is undetermined. The CDR3 length is 13 residues. In germline, CDR1 is SGHRS, CDR2 YFSETQ. Trimming stripped 5 bases from V and 4 bases from J, with 12 bases between. DNA for the CDR3: TGCGCCAGCAGTGCCGGGCCCCTCTATGGCTACACCTTC. Translated: CASSAGPLYGYTF. Full variable domain (outside the CDR3, taken from reference TRBV5-1 and TRBJ1-2): KAGVTQTPRYLIKTRGQQVTLSCSPISGHRSVSWYQQTPGQGLQFLFEYFSETQRNKGNFPGRFSGRQFSNSRSEMNVSTLELGDSALYLCASSAGPLYGYTFGSGTRLTVV.

Of note for this clonotype: The junction departs from the called germline gene at one end, perhaps through a read error. CDR3 DNA sequence: TGTGCCAGCAGGAACAGCCTTCATGAAAAACGGTTTTTT. It encodes CASRNSLHEKRFF. V gene TRBV2 combines with J gene TRBJ1-4; no clear D gene. Germline-derived CDR1 and CDR2 are SNHLY and FYNNEI. This CDR3 is 13 amino acids long.